This record looks at one T cell receptor (beta chain) sequence and its context. This clonotype was recorded at least ten times. It has no known antigen specificity. Per-base quality was not reported, and no clone a single base away is much larger than it. Reading the germline V gene gives CDR1 SGHRS and CDR2 YFSETQ. Spanning cysteine to phenylalanine, the CDR3 consists of 14 amino acids. The read is trimmed to its CDR3 DNA, 42 bases read in frame from base 1. V drops 4 bases and J drops 1 base, leaving 11 bases in between. In this study, sorted CD4+ and CD8+ T cells from the blood of healthy subjects and of severe aplastic anemia patients had their TCR repertoires deep-sequenced. Ficoll-Paque density gradient centrifugation was used to isolate peripheral blood mononuclear cells. CD4+ and CD8+ T cells were sorted by FACS or magnetic beads before DNA extraction. Profiling of TCR beta VDJ combinations and CDR3 sequences used genomic DNA as the template. TCR repertoire sequencing was run on an Illumina HiSeq 2000. As for how the authors treated the data: Repertoire assessment relied on Simpson's diversity index, CDR3 size and DJ length profiles, and TRBV/TRBJ rearrangement plots. The most abundant DNA sequence in the deep sequencing data was taken as the immunodominant clone. CDR3 amino acid sequences were checked for sharing between subjects and were compared against published repertoires and the VDJdb database. Using fastp trimming at Q25 and MiXCR clonotype assembly, TCRdb reanalyzed the public sequencing data and kept in-frame beta chains. Each CDR3 protein appears once, grouped with its most common genes and DNA. For this entry, the V and J calls and clone size follow TCRdb and not the study's own pipeline. This sample lists approximately 380,000 distinct CDR3 sequences; approximately 70% were detected once. The ten largest clonotypes hold 4% of the sample.

The data belong to a study of CD8+CD57+ T cells in acquired aplastic anemia (dated 2018 in TCRdb). With regard to the full study: A mean of 3.2 ug of DNA, ranging from about 0.2 to 27.4 ug, was extracted from sorted CD4+ and CD8+ cells. Mean read counts for healthy donor samples were 8.5 million to 10.8 million for CD4+ cells and 11 million to 14 million for CD8+ cells.

Study-wide conclusions, independent of this receptor: No significant difference in CD8+ Simpson's diversity was found between patients and healthy controls (P=0.060). Approximately 27 CD8+ CDR3 sequences were found in both patients and controls but appeared to be highly expressed in patients and within the immunodominant clones of the patients.

The receptor's source is a human donor in good health, serving as a control. In this chain, TRBV5-1 is recombined with TRBJ1-1; a tentative D call is TRBD1 (5 bases match). Sample: sorted CD4+, CD8+, or CD8+CD57+ T cells (not recorded which) from PBMCs. The CDR3 is CASSPGRGNTEAFF. The DNA sequence is as follows: TGCGCCAGCAGCCCGGGGCGCGGGAACACTGAAGCTTTCTTT.